The clone carrying this T cell receptor beta chain occurred a few times. This sample includes further DNA sequences coding for the same CDR3. The CDR3 extends over 12 amino acids. Germline V lookup: CDR1 ENHRY, CDR2 SYGVKD. The V end was cut by 2 bases, the J end by 3 bases, with 5 bases between. The sample is drawn from a study of shared clonotypes between healthy human individuals. Only in-frame clones appear in the TCRdb table, and some are missing; sequencing was by immunoSEQ multiplex PCR. The sample yields roughly 500,000 clones, around 85% seen once. The sequenced sample consisted of PBMCs. The chain carries TRBV10-3 and TRBJ2-7; D is unresolved. The sequence was collected from a woman between 40 and 55 years old in good health. Some clones in this sample may be carry-over from other donors' samples. CDR3 nucleotide sequence: TGTGCCATCAGTGAGATCGGCTACGAGCAGTACTTC. Translated, it gives CAISEIGYEQYF.